The 9 T cell receptor beta chains listed next were all sequenced from one sample in a study of T cell responses to AZD1222 COVID-19 vaccine. Repertoires were generated with immunoSEQ multiplex PCR, while TCRdb's copy carries only in-frame clones and drops some. The top ten clones hold about 1% of a sample with about 200,000 clones, approximately 94% of them seen once. Material: peripheral blood, obtained 28 days after the second AZD1222 dose. These receptors were obtained from an adult who received the AZD1222 COVID-19 vaccine.

This chain joins TRBV6-4 and TRBJ1-4; perhaps TRBD1 as D (5 bases). The CDR3 is 15 residues long. Between the trimmed V and J ends, which lost 6 bases and 3 bases, there was a span of 14 bases. Germline lookup yields CDR1 MRHNA and CDR2 SNTAGT. CDR3 in amino acids: CASSVGRGANEKLFF. CDR3 in DNA: TGTGCCAGCAGCGTGGGACGAGGAGCTAATGAAAAACTGTTTTTT.

The chain recombines TRBV21-1 with TRBJ1-1. TRBV21-1 is designated a pseudogene. This CDR3 contains 15 residues. The CDR3 is CASSKGWEHGIEAFF. DNA of the CDR3: TGTGCCAGCAGCAAAGGATGGGAGCACGGGATTGAAGCTTTCTTT.

The genes are TRBV2 and TRBJ1-1; D uncertain. The V and J ends lost 6 bases and 1 base respectively, with 12 bases between them. Germline V gene sequence: CDR1 SNHLY, CDR2 FYNNEI. CDR3 length equals 14 residues. CDR3 residues: CASSQAWGNTEAFF. The CDR3 DNA follows: TGTGCCAGCAGCCAAGCCTGGGGGAACACTGAAGCTTTCTTT. The full variable domain, completed using reference TRBV2 and TRBJ1-1, is EPEVTQTPSHQVTQMGQEVILRCVPISNHLYFYWYRQILGQKVEFLVSFYNNEISEKSEIFDDQFSVERPDGSNFTLKIRSTKLEDSAMYFCASSQAWGNTEAFFGQGTRLTVV.

The V and J genes are TRBV19 and TRBJ1-1; D might be TRBD1 (5 bases). The CDR3 is 13 residues long. V was trimmed by 7 bases and J by 5 bases, leaving 14 bases between them. Per the germline V gene, CDR1 is LNHDA and CDR2 is SQIVND (reference sequence). The CDR3 sequence is CASTNLGGTEAFF. In nucleotides, the CDR3 is TGTGCCAGTACTAACTTGGGGGGGACTGAAGCTTTCTTT.

The chain has TRBV5-1 and TRBJ1-1; D may be TRBD1 (5 bases). This CDR3 contains 14 residues. The germline CDR1 and CDR2 sequences are SGHRS and YFSETQ. Trimming removed 9 bases from V and 0 bases from J, with 15 bases in between. Here the CDR3 reads CATRPGGLNTEAFF. CDR3 nucleotides: TGCGCCACCAGACCGGGGGGGTTGAACACTGAAGCTTTCTTT. Full variable domain (remainder filled in from reference TRBV5-1 and TRBJ1-1): KAGVTQTPRYLIKTRGQQVTLSCSPISGHRSVSWYQQTPGQGLQFLFEYFSETQRNKGNFPGRFSGRQFSNSRSEMNVSTLELGDSALYLCATRPGGLNTEAFFGQGTRLTVV.

The CDR3 is CASNQRGGYEQYF. CDR3 nucleotide sequence: TGTGCCAGCAACCAGAGGGGGGGCTACGAGCAGTACTTC. The V call is TRBV6-5, the J call TRBJ2-7, with a weak D call TRBD2 (7 bases). CDR3 length: 13 residues. The V end lost 7 bases, the J end lost 3 bases, and 13 bases lay between the germline ends. CDR1 and CDR2 from the germline V gene are MNHEY and SVGAGI.

The chain carries TRBV27 and TRBJ2-1; perhaps TRBD2 as D (6 bases). The CDR3 length is 15 residues. Per germline, CDR1 MNHEY and CDR2 SMNVEV (reference sequence). The V end lost 3 bases, the J end lost 12 bases, and 21 bases lay between the germline ends. The CDR3 sequence: CASSFRVQGLSGQFF. In DNA form, the CDR3 reads TGTGCCAGCAGTTTTAGGGTGCAGGGCCTTAGCGGGCAGTTCTTC.

The chain has TRBV19 and TRBJ1-2; D perhaps matches TRBD1 (5 bases). The CDR3 is made up of 14 amino acids. The germline gives CDR1 LNHDA, CDR2 SQIVND (reference sequence). The V end lost 5 bases, the J end lost 5 bases, and 15 bases lay between the germline ends. Here the CDR3 DNA reads TGTGCCAGTAGTCCGCGTGGGGCAGATTATGGCTACACCTTC. This encodes CASSPRGADYGYTF.

V is TRBV27 and J is TRBJ1-2, with no clear D. Germline lookup yields CDR1 MNHEY and CDR2 SMNVEV (reference sequence). The V end lost 6 bases, the J end lost 6 bases, and 14 bases lay between the germline ends. The CDR3 is 13 amino acids. CDR3 region: CASSLTGRDGYTF. The DNA for the CDR3 is TGTGCCAGCAGCCTTACGGGGAGGGATGGCTACACCTTC.